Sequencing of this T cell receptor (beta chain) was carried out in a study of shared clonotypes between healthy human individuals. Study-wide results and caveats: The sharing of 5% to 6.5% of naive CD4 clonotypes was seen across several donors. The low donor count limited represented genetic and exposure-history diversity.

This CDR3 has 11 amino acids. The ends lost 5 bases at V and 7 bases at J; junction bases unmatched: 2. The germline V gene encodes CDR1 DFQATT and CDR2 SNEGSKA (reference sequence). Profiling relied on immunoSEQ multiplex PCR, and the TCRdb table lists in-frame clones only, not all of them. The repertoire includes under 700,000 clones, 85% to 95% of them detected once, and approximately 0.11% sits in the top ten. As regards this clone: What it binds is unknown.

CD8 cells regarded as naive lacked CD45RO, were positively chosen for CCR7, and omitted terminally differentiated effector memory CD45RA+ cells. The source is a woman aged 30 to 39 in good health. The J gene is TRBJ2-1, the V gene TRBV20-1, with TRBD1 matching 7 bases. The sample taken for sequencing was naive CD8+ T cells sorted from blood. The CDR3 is CSAPRGNEQFF. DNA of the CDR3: TGCAGTGCTCCCAGGGGGAATGAGCAGTTCTTC.